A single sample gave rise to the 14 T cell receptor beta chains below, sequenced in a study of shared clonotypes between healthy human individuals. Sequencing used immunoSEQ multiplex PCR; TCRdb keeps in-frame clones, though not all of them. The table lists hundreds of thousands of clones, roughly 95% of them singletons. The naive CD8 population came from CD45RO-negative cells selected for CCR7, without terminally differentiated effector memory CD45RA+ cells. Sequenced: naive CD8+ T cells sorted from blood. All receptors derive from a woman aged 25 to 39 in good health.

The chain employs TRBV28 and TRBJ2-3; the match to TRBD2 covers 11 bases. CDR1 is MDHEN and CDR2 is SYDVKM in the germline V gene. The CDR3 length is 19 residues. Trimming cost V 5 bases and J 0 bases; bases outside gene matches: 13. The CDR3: CASSELTGGLAASTDTQYF. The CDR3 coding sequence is TGTGCCAGCAGTGAACTAACAGGGGGACTAGCGGCTAGCACAGATACGCAGTATTTT.

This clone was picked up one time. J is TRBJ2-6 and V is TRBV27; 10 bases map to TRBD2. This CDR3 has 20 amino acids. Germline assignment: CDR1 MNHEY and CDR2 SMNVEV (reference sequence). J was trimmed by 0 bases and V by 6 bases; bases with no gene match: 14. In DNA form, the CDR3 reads TGTGCCAGCAGCTCCCTAGCGGGAGTAGGGCCAGGCTCTGGGGCCAACGTCCTGACTTTC. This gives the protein CASSSLAGVGPGSGANVLTF.

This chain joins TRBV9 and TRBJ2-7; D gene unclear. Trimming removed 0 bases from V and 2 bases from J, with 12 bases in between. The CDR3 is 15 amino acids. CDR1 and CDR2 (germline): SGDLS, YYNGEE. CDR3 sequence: CASSVGSSGTYEQYF. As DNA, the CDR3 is TGTGCCAGCAGCGTAGGGTCTAGTGGAACCTACGAGCAGTACTTC. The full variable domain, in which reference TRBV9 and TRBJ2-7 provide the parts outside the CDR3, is DSGVTQTPKHLITATGQRVTLRCSPRSGDLSVYWYQQSLDQGLQFLIQYYNGEERAKGNILERFSAQQFPDLHSELNLSSLELGDSALYFCASSVGSSGTYEQYFGPGTRLTVT.

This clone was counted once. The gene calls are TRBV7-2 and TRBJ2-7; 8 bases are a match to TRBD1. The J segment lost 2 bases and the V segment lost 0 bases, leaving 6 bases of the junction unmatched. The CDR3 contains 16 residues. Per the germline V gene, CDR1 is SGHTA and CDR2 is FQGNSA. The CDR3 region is CASSLAPGQGPYEQYF. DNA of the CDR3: TGTGCCAGCAGCTTAGCCCCAGGACAGGGCCCCTACGAGCAGTACTTC. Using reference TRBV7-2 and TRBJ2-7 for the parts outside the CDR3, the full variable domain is GAGVSQSPSNKVTEKGKDVELRCDPISGHTALYWYRQSLGQGLEFLIYFQGNSAPDKSGLPSDRFSAERTGGSVSTLTIQRTQQEDSAVYLCASSLAPGQGPYEQYFGPGTRLTVT.

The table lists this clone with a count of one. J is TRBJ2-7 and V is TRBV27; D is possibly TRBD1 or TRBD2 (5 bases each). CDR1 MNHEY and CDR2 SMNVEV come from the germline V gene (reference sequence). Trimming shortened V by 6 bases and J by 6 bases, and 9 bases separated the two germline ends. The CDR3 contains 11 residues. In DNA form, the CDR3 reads TGTGCCAGCAGGTGGGGGAGCGAGCAGTACTTC. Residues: CASRWGSEQYF.

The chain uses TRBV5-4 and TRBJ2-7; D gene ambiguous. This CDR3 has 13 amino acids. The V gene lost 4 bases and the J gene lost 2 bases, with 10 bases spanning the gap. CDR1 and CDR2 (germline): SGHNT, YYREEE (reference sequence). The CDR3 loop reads CASSPDLAYEQYF. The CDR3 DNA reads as TGTGCCAGCAGCCCCGATCTAGCCTACGAGCAGTACTTC.

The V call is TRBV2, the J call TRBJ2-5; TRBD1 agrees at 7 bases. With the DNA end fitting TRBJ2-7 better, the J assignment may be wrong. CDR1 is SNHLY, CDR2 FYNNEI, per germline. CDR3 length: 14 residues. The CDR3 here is CASSTTGATYEQYF. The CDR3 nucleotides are TGTGCCAGCAGCACAACAGGGGCGACCTACGAGCAGTACTTC.

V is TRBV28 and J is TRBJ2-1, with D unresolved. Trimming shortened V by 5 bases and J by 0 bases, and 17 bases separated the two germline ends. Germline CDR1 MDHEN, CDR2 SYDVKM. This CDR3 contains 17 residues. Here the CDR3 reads CASSSSMVSSSYNEQFF. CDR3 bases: TGTGCCAGCAGTAGTAGCATGGTATCGAGCTCCTACAATGAGCAGTTCTTC.

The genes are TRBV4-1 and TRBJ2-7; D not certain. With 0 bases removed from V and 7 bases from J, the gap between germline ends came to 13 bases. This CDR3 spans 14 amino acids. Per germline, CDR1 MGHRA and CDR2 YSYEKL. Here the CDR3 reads CASSQDKISREQYF. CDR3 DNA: TGCGCCAGCAGCCAAGATAAGATCTCCCGGGAGCAGTACTTC.

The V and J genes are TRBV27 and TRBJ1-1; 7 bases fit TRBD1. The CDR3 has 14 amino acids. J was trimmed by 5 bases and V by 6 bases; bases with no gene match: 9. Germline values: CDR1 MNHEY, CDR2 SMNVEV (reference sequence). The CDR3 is CASSPTGRGTEAFF. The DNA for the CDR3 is TGTGCCAGCAGCCCGACAGGGAGGGGGACTGAAGCTTTCTTT.

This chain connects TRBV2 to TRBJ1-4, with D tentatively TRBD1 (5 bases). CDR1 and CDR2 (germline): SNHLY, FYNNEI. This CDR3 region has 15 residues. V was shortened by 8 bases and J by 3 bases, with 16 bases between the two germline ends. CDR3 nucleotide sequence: TGTGCCAGCGAGGGGCGGGGTAAAGCTAATGAAAAACTGTTTTTT. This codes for CASEGRGKANEKLFF.

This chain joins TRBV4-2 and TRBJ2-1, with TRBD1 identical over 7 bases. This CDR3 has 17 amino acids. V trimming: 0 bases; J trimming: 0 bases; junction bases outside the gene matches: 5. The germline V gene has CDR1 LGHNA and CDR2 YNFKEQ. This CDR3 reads CASSQEGQVSSYNEQFF. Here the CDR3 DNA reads TGTGCCAGCAGCCAAGAAGGACAGGTAAGCTCCTACAATGAGCAGTTCTTC.

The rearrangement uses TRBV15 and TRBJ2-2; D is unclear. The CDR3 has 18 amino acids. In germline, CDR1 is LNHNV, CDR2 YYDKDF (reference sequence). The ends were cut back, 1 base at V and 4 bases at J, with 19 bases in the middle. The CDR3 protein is CATSRALTEDLSTGELFF. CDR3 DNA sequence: TGTGCCACCAGCAGAGCGTTAACAGAGGATCTTTCCACCGGGGAGCTGTTTTTT.

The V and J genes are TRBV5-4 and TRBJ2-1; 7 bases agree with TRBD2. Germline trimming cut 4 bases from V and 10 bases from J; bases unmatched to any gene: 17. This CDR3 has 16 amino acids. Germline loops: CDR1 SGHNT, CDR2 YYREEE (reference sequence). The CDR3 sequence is CASSQLPGLRGREQFF. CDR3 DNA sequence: TGTGCCAGCAGCCAACTGCCGGGACTAAGGGGTCGGGAGCAGTTCTTC.